The 28 T cell receptor beta chains below come from one sample, sequenced in a study of blood T cells in healthy people across ages. Next came a second PCR, run for about 7 to 12 cycles, which used a sample-barcoded 5' primer along with a J-beta primer mix. Each CDR3 protein is one row after TCRdb ran MiXCR on the 5' RACE reads. Of just over 1 million distinct CDR3 sequences listed, 40% to 55% are singletons. Sequencing used blood. Receptor source: a woman aged 55-70 years in good health.

The V call is TRBV12-3 or TRBV12-4, the J call TRBJ2-5; 7 nucleotides align to TRBD1. Trimming at V came to 8 bases and at J to 2 bases, leaving 8 bases not matched to a gene. CDR3 size: 14 residues. CDR3 coding DNA: TGTGCCAGCGCAGAACCGGGACAGCAAGAGACCCAGTACTTC. Translation: CASAEPGQQETQYF.

V gene TRBV28 combines with J gene TRBJ2-3; TRBD2 agrees at 7 bases. Losses at the gene ends were 3 bases for V and 1 base for J; bases not matched to a gene: 10. CDR3 length: 17 amino acids. CDR1 is MDHEN and CDR2 is SYDVKM in the germline V gene. The CDR3 sequence: CASSLGLRETGTDTQYF. In nucleotides, the CDR3 is TGTGCCAGCAGTTTGGGTTTGCGGGAGACGGGCACAGATACGCAGTATTTT.

The V and J genes are TRBV19 and TRBJ2-5, with D tentatively TRBD2 (5 bases). The CDR3 length is 14 residues. Germline CDR1 LNHDA, CDR2 SQIVND (reference sequence). Deletions cut 3 bases from V and 3 bases from J, with 11 bases between. DNA of the CDR3: TGTGCCAGTAGTATGGACTCTGGGAAAGAGACCCAGTACTTC. This sequence encodes CASSMDSGKETQYF.

This CDR3 reads CASSDPPGQGTEAFF. The CDR3 coding sequence is TGTGCCAGCAGCGACCCTCCGGGACAGGGGACTGAAGCTTTCTTT. The gene calls are TRBV12-3 or TRBV12-4 and TRBJ1-1; 10 bases match TRBD1. J was trimmed by 5 bases and V by 6 bases; bases with no gene match: 9. The CDR3 length is 15 residues.

In the case of this clonotype: A much larger clone differs from this one at a single base, so this may be a read error. V gene TRBV12-3 or TRBV12-4 combines with J gene TRBJ2-7; 7 bases agree with TRBD1. The CDR3 has 13 amino acids. The V gene end was trimmed by 4 bases and the J gene end by 7 bases; junction bases not matched to a gene: 7. The CDR3 loop is CASSWDSYNEQYF. In DNA, the CDR3 is TGTGCCAGCAGTTGGGACAGTTACAATGAGCAGTACTTC.

The chain has TRBV5-1 and TRBJ2-7; TRBD2 agrees at 16 bases. Judging by the DNA end, TRBJ2-5 fits better; the J call may be wrong. The germline CDR1 and CDR2 sequences are SGHRS and YFSETQ. This CDR3 contains 18 residues. CDR3 protein: CASSSGLAGGPVSETQYF. CDR3 DNA: TGCGCCAGCAGCTCGGGACTAGCGGGAGGGCCTGTTTCTGAGACCCAGTACTTC.

V and J are TRBV7-9 and TRBJ2-7; 11 bases agree with TRBD1. Germline V gives CDR1 SEHNR, CDR2 FQNEAQ (reference sequence). The ends lost 4 bases at V and 3 bases at J; junction bases unmatched: 8. The CDR3 is made up of 16 amino acids. The CDR3 sequence: CASSSWGQGVVYEQYF. The CDR3 nucleotides read TGTGCCAGCAGCTCCTGGGGACAGGGGGTCGTCTACGAGCAGTACTTC.

The sample holds a few counts of this clonotype. The V call is TRBV28, the J call TRBJ2-5, with 7 positions matching TRBD2. Trimming took 5 bases from V and 4 from J; bases not matched to a gene: 13. The CDR3 is 16 amino acids. CDR1 MDHEN and CDR2 SYDVKM come from the germline V gene. The CDR3 here is CASSGRGAGEGETQYF. The CDR3 nucleotides are TGTGCCAGCAGTGGGCGTGGGGCGGGAGAGGGAGAGACCCAGTACTTC.

The chain combines TRBV5-4 with TRBJ2-1; TRBD2 aligns across 10 bases. With 6 bases clipped from V and 10 bases from J, the junction kept 13 bases outside the gene matches. The CDR3 length is 15 residues. Germline V gene lookup returns CDR1 SGHNT and CDR2 YYREEE (reference sequence). The CDR3 DNA is TGTGCCAGCATTCCTTTAGCGGGAGGTTTACAGGAGCAGTTCTTC. Its protein is CASIPLAGGLQEQFF.

The chain couples TRBV6-5 to TRBJ2-3, with 8 bases lining up with TRBD2. Per the germline V gene, CDR1 is MNHEY and CDR2 is SVGAGI. With 5 bases clipped from V and 7 bases from J, the junction kept 11 bases outside the gene matches. There are 15 residues in the CDR3. The CDR3, as DNA: TGTGCCAGCAGTCTTACGGGAGGGTCGATTAATACGCAGTATTTT. It yields the protein CASSLTGGSINTQYF.

In this sample, this clonotype turned up a few times. The gene calls are TRBV6-1 and TRBJ2-5; D is undetermined. With 4 bases removed from V and 13 bases from J, the gap between germline ends came to 16 bases. Germline V gene data show CDR1 as MNHNS and CDR2 as SASEGT. This CDR3 has 12 amino acids. The CDR3 region is CASSGPLFVAYF. Here the CDR3 DNA reads TGTGCCAGCAGTGGCCCTCTATTCGTAGCGTACTTC.

The V gene is TRBV27, the J gene TRBJ2-5; no reliable D call. Trimming cost V 2 bases and J 4 bases, with 14 bases left between them. The CDR3 runs 15 residues. CDR1 is MNHEY and CDR2 is SMNVEV in the germline V gene (reference sequence). CDR3 amino acids: CASSLMGGRRETQYF. The CDR3 DNA is TGTGCCAGCAGTTTAATGGGCGGTCGCCGAGAGACCCAGTACTTC.

There are a few counts of this clonotype. The chain employs TRBV3-1 and TRBJ2-3; D might be TRBD1 (6 bases). Deletions cut 4 bases from V and 2 bases from J, with 10 bases between. The CDR3 has 14 amino acids. From germline, CDR1 is LGHDT and CDR2 YNNKEL (reference sequence). The CDR3 DNA sequence: TGTGCCAGCAGCCCAGGGGCCAACACAGATACGCAGTATTTT. The encoded protein is CASSPGANTDTQYF.

This sequence joins TRBV15 and TRBJ2-1, with TRBD2 matching over 12 bases. The J segment lost 4 bases and the V segment lost 4 bases, leaving 5 bases of the junction unmatched. The CDR3 is 16 residues long. Looked up from germline, CDR1 is LNHNV and CDR2 is YYDKDF (reference sequence). The CDR3 here is CATSTRTSGKYNEQFF. The CDR3 nucleotides read TGTGCCACCAGCACCCGGACTAGCGGGAAATACAATGAGCAGTTCTTC.

J is TRBJ2-1 and V is TRBV5-1; D unclear. This CDR3 comprises 11 residues. Trimming cost V 4 bases and J 10 bases, with 9 bases left between them. The germline gives CDR1 SGHRS, CDR2 YFSETQ. In DNA, the CDR3 is TGCGCCAGCAGCCCGGACCTAGAGCAGTTCTTC. Residues: CASSPDLEQFF.

This clonotype was picked up a small number of times. V and J are TRBV6-5 and TRBJ2-1; the match to TRBD2 covers 11 bases. V was pared by 5 bases and J by 7 bases, with 7 bases of the junction left unmatched. This CDR3 spans 15 amino acids. Germline lookup yields CDR1 MNHEY and CDR2 SVGAGI. The CDR3 DNA reads as TGTGCCAGCAGTCATCTAGCGGGAGGAGGGAATGAGCAGTTCTTC. It yields the protein CASSHLAGGGNEQFF.

The table lists this clonotype with a few counts. As DNA, the CDR3 is TGTGCCAGCCGGGTCGGAGGGAGCACAGATACGCAGTATTTT. Its protein product is CASRVGGSTDTQYF. The chain links TRBV12-3 or TRBV12-4 to TRBJ2-3; D might be TRBD2 (6 bases). The CDR3 length is 14 residues. V was trimmed by 8 bases and J by 0 bases, leaving 12 bases between them.

The V call is TRBV5-6, the J call TRBJ1-2, with no clear D. Trimming took off 4 bases at V and 9 bases at J, with 16 bases between the two ends. Germline V gives CDR1 SGHDT, CDR2 YYEEEE. The CDR3 sequence is 13 residues long. The DNA of the CDR3 is TGTGCCAGCAGCCCTCAATACGGGCGGAGCTACACCTTC. Its translation is CASSPQYGRSYTF.

The chain couples TRBV6-5 to TRBJ2-3; D assignment may be TRBD1 or TRBD2 (6 bases each). V was clipped by 0 bases and J by 2 bases, with 12 bases between them. CDR1 is MNHEY, CDR2 SVGAGI, per germline. The CDR3 runs 16 residues. CDR3 loop: CASSYSERGDTDTQYF. CDR3 bases: TGTGCCAGCAGTTACTCAGAGAGGGGGGACACAGATACGCAGTATTTT.

A few counts support this clonotype. This chain connects TRBV20-1 to TRBJ2-6; D is ambiguous. V gave up 4 bases and J gave up 12 bases, with 19 bases separating them. The CDR3 covers 14 residues. Looked up from germline, CDR1 is DFQATT and CDR2 is SNEGSKA (reference sequence). The CDR3 here is CSAIPDRGSLVLTF. The CDR3 nucleotides are TGCAGTGCTATACCCGATCGAGGTTCGCTCGTCCTGACTTTC.

In this sample, this clonotype turned up a few times. CDR3 sequence reads: CASSVAWTSILYEQYF. The CDR3 DNA follows: TGTGCCAGCAGCGTAGCCTGGACTAGTATACTCTACGAGCAGTACTTC. This sequence joins TRBV9 and TRBJ2-7; 7 bases are shared with TRBD2. The CDR3 sequence is 16 residues long. Germline CDR1 SGDLS, CDR2 YYNGEE. Trimming removed 0 bases from V and 3 bases from J; junction bases left unmatched: 9.

Concerning this clonotype itself: One junction end disagrees with the germline gene, perhaps due to a read error. The chain combines TRBV10-3 with TRBJ1-2; D unresolved. The CDR3 runs 15 residues. Germline assignment: CDR1 ENHRY and CDR2 SYGVKD. In DNA form, the CDR3 reads TGTGCCACCAGTGAGCCTGCCCAGTTACAGCGGGGCTACACCTTC. It encodes CATSEPAQLQRGYTF.

This clonotype was seen a handful of times. The gene calls are TRBV12-3 or TRBV12-4 and TRBJ2-7, with D perhaps matching TRBD1 or TRBD2 (5 bases each). V gave up 2 bases and J gave up 0 bases, with 11 bases separating them. This CDR3 comprises 15 residues. In DNA form, the CDR3 reads TGTGCCAGCAGTTTAAGGGCAGGGACCTCCTACGAGCAGTACTTC. Translation gives CASSLRAGTSYEQYF.

This clonotype has just a few counts. The V gene is TRBV4-1, the J gene TRBJ1-2, with D uncertain. This CDR3 spans 18 amino acids. Germline V CDR1 and CDR2: MGHRA, YSYEKL. V was clipped by 1 base and J by 1 base, with 19 bases between them. This CDR3 is CASSQANSGIRSNYGYTF. The DNA of the CDR3 is TGCGCCAGCAGCCAAGCAAATTCCGGGATACGGAGTAACTATGGCTACACCTTC.

This clonotype was counted at least ten times. The J gene is TRBJ1-1, the V gene TRBV29-1; 10 bases line up with TRBD1. The CDR3 spans 16 residues. Germline CDR1 is SQVTM and CDR2 is ANQGSEA. Unmatched junction bases numbered 11, after V lost 6 bases and J lost 1 base. The CDR3 is CSVAGTGDRGNTEAFF. The CDR3, as DNA: TGCAGCGTAGCCGGGACAGGGGATAGGGGGAACACTGAAGCTTTCTTT.

This clonotype was observed many times. The chain recombines TRBV20-1 with TRBJ2-4; D might be TRBD2 (6 bases). CDR1 DFQATT and CDR2 SNEGSKA come from the germline V gene (reference sequence). V shed 0 bases and J shed 5 bases, with 23 bases lying between them. There are 18 residues in the CDR3. Here the CDR3 DNA reads TGCAGTGCTAGAGATTCGGGTAGTGAGCGGGTAAAGGAAAACATTCAGTACTTC. It is translated as CSARDSGSERVKENIQYF.

This clonotype was seen a handful of times. Here the CDR3 reads CASRTPRDGGETQYF. The CDR3 DNA sequence: TGTGCCAGCAGAACACCCAGGGACGGAGGGGAGACCCAGTACTTC. V usage is TRBV28 and J usage is TRBJ2-5; D possibly corresponds to TRBD2 (6 bases). There are 15 residues in the CDR3. V was cut by 6 bases and J by 5 bases, with 19 bases left in between. Germline CDR1 MDHEN, CDR2 SYDVKM.

This chain connects TRBV5-1 to TRBJ1-4, with 7 bases aligning to TRBD1. CDR1 is SGHRS, CDR2 YFSETQ, per germline. CDR3 length: 18 amino acids. The ends lost 0 bases at V and 0 bases at J; junction bases unmatched: 8. Written as DNA, the CDR3 is TGCGCCAGCAGCTTGGCGCCCGGCAGGGGGGCAACTAATGAAAAACTGTTTTTT. It is translated as CASSLAPGRGATNEKLFF.